This entry lists 29 T cell receptor beta chains sequenced from one sample in a study of T cells in Graves' hyperthyroidism and ophthalmopathy (dated by TCRdb to about 2019). The library was produced with multiplex PCR. Sequencing was carried out with an Illumina HiSeq 2000. Amplification of TCR beta CDR3 regions was carried out from RNA transcripts. A first-round RT-PCR of the TCR CDR3 used the HTBI primer set with the Qiagen OneStep RT-PCR kit. The public reads were reanalyzed by TCRdb: fastp trimming at Q25, MiXCR alignment, in-frame beta chains only. Each record represents a unique CDR3 protein, reported with the most common genes and DNA among its rows. The sample has approximately 690,000 distinct CDR3 sequences on record, roughly 15% of them singletons. Clones ranked in the top ten supply approximately 12% of the sample. Sequenced input: blood. The receptors were gathered from a woman aged 45-65 years with Graves' ophthalmopathy.

This clonotype was detected ten times or more. V is TRBV28 and J is TRBJ2-2, with TRBD2 matching 7 bases. The CDR3 is 15 amino acids. Germline loops: CDR1 MDHEN, CDR2 SYDVKM. V dropped 4 bases and J dropped 4; count of bases not matched to a gene: 6. CDR3 coding DNA: TGTGCCAGCAGTTCTAGCGGAGAGGGCACCGGGGAGCTGTTTTTT. It is translated as CASSSSGEGTGELFF.

The count of this clonotype is one. This may be a read error: a much more frequent sequence differs by one nucleotide. This CDR3 reads CASSLGMVINEQFF. DNA of the CDR3: TGTGCCAGCAGTTTGGGGATGGTAATCAATGAGCAGTTCTTC. The genes are TRBV12-3 or TRBV12-4 and TRBJ2-1; D is uncertain. The CDR3 spans 14 residues. V was shortened by 3 bases and J by 6 bases, with 12 bases between the two germline ends.

In this sample, this clonotype turned up many times. The V gene is TRBV28, the J gene TRBJ1-1; D might be TRBD1 (5 bases). This CDR3 is 12 amino acids long. Germline V gene data show CDR1 as MDHEN and CDR2 as SYDVKM. V shed 6 bases and J shed 12 bases, with 17 bases lying between them. Here the CDR3 reads CASSRDARRTFF. The CDR3 DNA sequence: TGTGCCAGCAGCAGGGACGCTCGGAGAACTTTCTTT.

This chain connects TRBV10-3 to TRBJ2-7; TRBD2 aligns across 9 bases. The V and J ends lost 3 bases and 2 bases, in that order; junction bases with no gene match: 11. The germline V gene has CDR1 ENHRY and CDR2 SYGVKD. This CDR3 comprises 17 residues. The CDR3 coding sequence is TGTGCCATCAGTGATCTTCCTAGAGCGGGGGGCCCCTACGAGCAGTACTTC. It encodes CAISDLPRAGGPYEQYF.

As concerns this clonotype: This CDR3 is missing its conserved last phenylalanine or tryptophan, likely due to a read error. This sequence joins TRBV20-1 and TRBJ1-5; 9 bases are a match to TRBD1. Germline CDR1 DFQATT, CDR2 SNEGSKA (reference sequence). V was pared by 6 bases and J by 6 bases, with 9 bases of the junction left unmatched. The CDR3 is 14 amino acids. DNA for the CDR3: TGCAGTGCCAGCCGAACAGGGGGCACTCAGCCCCAGCATCTT. Translated, it gives CSASRTGGTQPQHL.

Many counts were recorded for this clonotype. V and J are TRBV10-3 and TRBJ2-7; no reliable D call. Trimming left V 5 bases short and J 3 bases short, with 8 bases between. The CDR3 runs to 12 residues. Per the germline V gene, CDR1 is ENHRY and CDR2 is SYGVKD. The CDR3 is CAISSQLYEQYF. For the CDR3, the DNA is TGTGCCATCAGTTCCCAACTCTACGAGCAGTACTTC.

The genes are TRBV20-1 and TRBJ2-1, with 14 bases identical to TRBD2. Per germline, CDR1 DFQATT and CDR2 SNEGSKA (reference sequence). Trimming took 0 bases from V and 8 from J; bases not matched to a gene: 6. CDR3 length: 16 amino acids. CDR3 DNA sequence: TGCAGTGCTAGAGATTTGACTAGCGGGAGGGTCTATGAGCAGTTCTTC. It translates to CSARDLTSGRVYEQFF.

The rearrangement links TRBV12-3 or TRBV12-4 to TRBJ2-6; D call uncertain. Trimming removed 3 bases at V and 1 base at J, with 10 bases between. This CDR3 is built from 16 residues. The DNA of the CDR3 is TGTGCCAGCAGTTTCGGATGGGAATCTGGGGCCAACGTCCTGACTTTC. Encoded protein: CASSFGWESGANVLTF.

This clonotype has a handful of counts. V and J are TRBV9 and TRBJ2-5; D is uncertain. There are 14 residues in the CDR3. The germline V and J ends were trimmed by 0 bases and 4 bases, with 10 bases remaining between them. Germline CDR1 is SGDLS and CDR2 is YYNGEE. The CDR3 nucleotides read TGTGCCAGCAGCGTAGACCCTAGGACAGAGACCCAGTACTTC. Amino acid sequence: CASSVDPRTETQYF.

The chain joins TRBV10-3 to TRBJ2-3; TRBD1 is a possible D gene (6 bases). From germline, CDR1 is ENHRY and CDR2 SYGVKD. V lost 6 bases to trimming and J lost 3 bases, with 13 bases between them. The CDR3 loop spans 14 amino acids. The CDR3 loop is CAISQQGPTDTQYF. The CDR3 coding sequence is TGTGCCATCAGCCAACAGGGACCGACAGATACGCAGTATTTT.

V and J are TRBV5-6 and TRBJ1-5; D is perhaps TRBD1 (5 bases). CDR3 length equals 14 residues. Trimming removed 0 bases from V and 7 bases from J, with 11 bases in between. Looked up from germline, CDR1 is SGHDT and CDR2 is YYEEEE. CDR3 in DNA: TGTGCCAGCAGCTTGGGAGGGACGCGGCAGCCCCAGCATTTT. Residues: CASSLGGTRQPQHF.

This clonotype has just one count. V usage is TRBV20-1 and J usage is TRBJ2-3; TRBD2 matches 9 bases. V dropped 0 bases and J dropped 4; count of bases not matched to a gene: 11. The CDR3 runs to 17 residues. Germline CDR1 reads DFQATT; CDR2 reads SNEGSKA (reference sequence). CDR3 nucleotides: TGCAGTGCTAGAGATCGCGGTAGCGGGAGTAGGGCAGATACGCAGTATTTT. This encodes CSARDRGSGSRADTQYF.

This clonotype was seen only a few times. CDR3 bases: TGTGCCAGTAGTCCCACCGCGAAGTATGTGGCTTTCTTT. Amino acids: CASSPTAKYVAFF. The V gene is TRBV19, the J gene TRBJ1-1; D gene unclear. Trimming took off 5 bases at V and 11 bases at J, with 18 bases between the two ends. Germline-derived CDR1 and CDR2 are LNHDA and SQIVND (reference sequence). This CDR3 region has 13 residues.

The J gene is TRBJ2-5, the V gene TRBV11-2, with 8 bases aligning to TRBD1. The CDR3 is 16 amino acids. Germline CDR1 SGHAT, CDR2 FQNNGV. Trimming removed 1 base from V and 1 base from J; junction bases left unmatched: 5. DNA for the CDR3: TGTGCCAGCAGCTTAGTAACCACAGGGGGCCAAGAGACCCAGTACTTC. Translated, it gives CASSLVTTGGQETQYF.

The chain combines TRBV20-1 with TRBJ2-3; 10 nucleotides agree with TRBD2. Germline loops: CDR1 DFQATT, CDR2 SNEGSKA (reference sequence). The length of the CDR3 is 16 residues. With 3 bases clipped from V and 2 bases from J, the junction kept 8 bases outside the gene matches. CDR3: CSASTRTSGLTDTQYF. The CDR3 coding sequence is TGCAGTGCTAGTACCCGGACTAGCGGCCTCACAGATACGCAGTATTTT.

In its sample, this clonotype was seen many times. The V and J genes are TRBV2 and TRBJ1-2; D may be TRBD1 (5 bases). Trimming pared 1 base from V and 4 bases from J, leaving 13 bases between. The CDR3 totals 15 residues. Looked up from germline, CDR1 is SNHLY and CDR2 is FYNNEI. Written as DNA, the CDR3 is TGTGCCAGCAGTGAAGAGACAGTAAGCCCCTATGGCTACACCTTC. It translates to CASSEETVSPYGYTF.

The V and J genes are TRBV24-1 and TRBJ1-2; a possible D gene is TRBD1 (5 bases). Trimming cost V 2 bases and J 1 base, with 10 bases left between them. Germline assignment: CDR1 KGHDR and CDR2 SFDVKD. The CDR3 is 15 amino acids. The CDR3 reads CATSDSRTINYGYTF. The CDR3 nucleotides are TGTGCCACCAGTGATTCCCGGACAATTAACTATGGCTACACCTTC.

This clonotype was observed at least ten times. The chain employs TRBV27 and TRBJ2-7, with a weak D call TRBD1 (6 bases). This CDR3 is built from 15 residues. The germline V gene encodes CDR1 MNHEY and CDR2 SMNVEV (reference sequence). The V and J ends lost 3 bases and 3 bases respectively, with 15 bases between them. This CDR3 reads CASSLQSGHIYEQYF. For the CDR3, the DNA is TGTGCCAGCAGTTTGCAATCGGGACACATCTACGAGCAGTACTTC.

This clonotype was observed many times. This rearrangement joins TRBV7-8 to TRBJ2-1; TRBD2 matches 10 bases. This CDR3 region has 17 residues. V was clipped by 4 bases and J by 2 bases; unmatched bases: 8. The germline V gene has CDR1 SGHVS and CDR2 FQNEAQ. The CDR3 DNA reads TGTGCCAGCAGCTCCGGAAACAGCGGGAGGGCCTACAATGAGCAGTTCTTC. Translating it yields CASSSGNSGRAYNEQFF. Together with reference TRBV7-8 and TRBJ2-1, the CDR3 gives the full variable domain: GAGVSQSPRYKVAKRGQDVALRCDPISGHVSLFWYQQALGQGPEFLTYFQNEAQLDKSGLPSDRFFAERPEGSVSTLKIQRTQQEDSAVYLCASSSGNSGRAYNEQFFGPGTRLTVL.

The chain joins TRBV11-3 to TRBJ2-5, with TRBD2 identical over 7 bases. The germline V gene has CDR1 SGHNT and CDR2 YENEEA. Losses at the gene ends were 2 bases for V and 10 bases for J; bases not matched to a gene: 19. This CDR3 spans 17 amino acids. CDR3 in amino acids: CASSLLRAGAPPRNQYF. The CDR3 bases are TGTGCCAGCAGCTTACTAAGGGCGGGAGCCCCACCAAGAAACCAGTACTTC.

This chain joins TRBV19 and TRBJ1-1; 9 nucleotides line up with TRBD1. Germline V gene data show CDR1 as LNHDA and CDR2 as SQIVND (reference sequence). V lost 5 bases to trimming and J lost 4 bases; unmatched junction nucleotides: 5. CDR3 length: 14 amino acids. The CDR3 nucleotides read TGTGCCAGTAGTGCGACAGGGGGAGTCACTGAAGCTTTCTTT. Encoded protein: CASSATGGVTEAFF.

The chain recombines TRBV5-1 with TRBJ2-5, with D perhaps matching TRBD1 or TRBD2 (5 bases each). The CDR3 length is 14 residues. CDR1 is SGHRS and CDR2 is YFSETQ in the germline V gene. V was clipped by 2 bases and J by 3 bases, with 11 bases between them. CDR3 coding DNA: TGCGCCAGCAGCTTTGGGACGGAGAAAGAGACCCAGTACTTC. Its translation: CASSFGTEKETQYF.

This clonotype has a count of ten or more. CDR3 DNA: TGTGCCATCAGTGACTCGGGGAGACCAACTAATCAGCCCCAGCATTTT. It yields the protein CAISDSGRPTNQPQHF. V usage is TRBV10-3 and J usage is TRBJ1-5, with D uncertain. The V end was cut by 3 bases, the J end by 4 bases, with 16 bases between. The CDR3 spans 16 residues. CDR1 is ENHRY, CDR2 SYGVKD, per germline.

The rearrangement joins TRBV12-5 to TRBJ2-2, with D possibly TRBD2 on 5 matching bases. CDR1 and CDR2 (germline): LGHNT, FRNRAP. The CDR3 is 12 residues long. V was cut by 9 bases and J by 6 bases, with 11 bases left in between. Written as DNA, the CDR3 is TGTGCTAGCCTACTAGTGGCCGGGGAGCTGTTTTTT. Translated, it gives CASLLVAGELFF.

This clonotype was counted a few times. The rearrangement joins TRBV4-3 to TRBJ1-4; the match to TRBD1 covers 7 bases. Germline V gene sequence: CDR1 LGHNA, CDR2 YSLEER. The CDR3 has 15 amino acids. The V and J ends lost 0 bases and 4 bases, in that order; junction bases with no gene match: 2. The CDR3 nucleotides read TGCGCCAGCAGCCAAGAGCCAGGGGGTAATGAAAAACTGTTTTTT. Its translation is CASSQEPGGNEKLFF.

This clonotype has a count of ten or more. The CDR3: CASSFIHFRDSPSGNEQFF. In DNA form, the CDR3 reads TGTGCCAGCAGCTTCATACATTTCCGGGACAGCCCTTCGGGGAATGAGCAGTTCTTC. V is TRBV7-9 and J is TRBJ2-1, with 7 bases lining up with TRBD1. Unmatched junction bases numbered 21, after V lost 3 bases and J lost 7 bases. CDR1 is SEHNR, CDR2 FQNEAQ, per germline (reference sequence). The length of the CDR3 is 19 residues.

V and J are TRBV10-3 and TRBJ1-3; no clear D. Germline values: CDR1 ENHRY, CDR2 SYGVKD. This CDR3 has 15 amino acids. V was clipped by 2 bases and J by 0 bases, with 8 bases between them. CDR3 region: CAISEPGISGNTIYF. The CDR3 nucleotides are TGTGCCATCAGTGAGCCAGGAATCTCTGGAAACACCATATATTTT.

Only a few counts were recorded for this clonotype. V and J are TRBV10-3 and TRBJ1-2; D unclear. The CDR3 totals 14 residues. V was clipped by 3 bases and J by 4 bases, with 12 bases between them. CDR1 and CDR2 (germline): ENHRY, SYGVKD. CDR3 DNA sequence: TGTGCCATCAGTGATGGCCCAATCCCCTATGGCTACACCTTC. Translated, it gives CAISDGPIPYGYTF.

This clonotype has a count of ten or more. The chain has TRBV12-3 or TRBV12-4 and TRBJ1-1, with 7 positions matching TRBD1. With V trimmed by 0 bases and J by 7 bases, 5 bases remained unmatched. The CDR3 is made up of 14 amino acids. The CDR3 sequence: CASSLAGGSIEAFF. The CDR3 coding sequence is TGTGCCAGCAGTTTAGCAGGGGGCAGTATTGAAGCTTTCTTT.